A selection of T cell receptor beta chains follows, all from one sample in a study of CD8+CD57+ T cells in acquired aplastic anemia. Each CDR3 protein is one row after TCRdb ran MiXCR on the reads. The table has 250,000 to 300,000 distinct CDR3 sequences, approximately 57% seen once. The sequencing sample was made of sorted CD4+, CD8+, or CD8+CD57+ T cells (not recorded which) from PBMCs. All receptors come from a human donor with severe aplastic anemia or a healthy control (not recorded which). CDR3s leave out the opening cysteine and the closing phenylalanine or tryptophan.

J gene: TRBJ1-5; V gene: TRBV20-1; CDR3 protein: SVGQKNQPQH
J gene: TRBJ1-2; V gene: TRBV11-2; CDR3 protein: ASSLGTSRDGYT
J gene: TRBJ1-6; V gene: TRBV2; CDR3 protein: ASTQPDRAYNSPLH
J gene: TRBJ1-1; V gene: TRBV10-3; CDR3 protein: AISESRAEGTEAF
J gene: TRBJ2-2; V gene: TRBV24-1; CDR3 protein: ATSEPDSDPSGELF
J gene: TRBJ2-1; V gene: TRBV18; CDR3 protein: ASSLDHRGSYNEQF
J gene: TRBJ2-7; V gene: TRBV5-6; CDR3 protein: ASSLLTSGGTYEQY
J gene: TRBJ2-3; V gene: TRBV10-3; CDR3 protein: AIRGGLADKLSTDTQY
J gene: TRBJ1-1; V gene: TRBV20-1; CDR3 protein: SAVGTGVFSAF
J gene: TRBJ1-5; V gene: TRBV30; CDR3 protein: AWNRDNQPQH
J gene: TRBJ2-7; V gene: TRBV2; CDR3 protein: ASSYRGLGVHEQY
J gene: TRBJ1-1; V gene: TRBV7-9; CDR3 protein: ASSLGQGKEAF
J gene: TRBJ2-5; V gene: TRBV11-3; CDR3 protein: ASSYMGSVQY
J gene: TRBJ1-1; V gene: TRBV19; CDR3 protein: ASTQEPANTEAF
J gene: TRBJ1-2; V gene: TRBV7-2; CDR3 protein: ASSLPPNYGYT
J gene: TRBJ2-7; V gene: TRBV11-2; CDR3 protein: AIRTYTRPYEQY
J gene: TRBJ1-1; V gene: TRBV19; CDR3 protein: ASSFGGQETEAF
J gene: TRBJ2-2; V gene: TRBV10-3; CDR3 protein: AISEASGYTGELF
J gene: TRBJ2-7; V gene: TRBV20-1; CDR3 protein: SATGEY
J gene: TRBJ1-2; V gene: TRBV4-3; CDR3 protein: ASSQEGRNYGYT
J gene: TRBJ1-3; V gene: TRBV6-1; CDR3 protein: AESDGYGNTIY
J gene: TRBJ2-7; V gene: TRBV29-1; CDR3 protein: SVRQGAYEQY
J gene: TRBJ1-1; V gene: TRBV20-1; CDR3 protein: SCWEASNTEAF
J gene: TRBJ2-2; V gene: TRBV12-3/TRBV12-4; CDR3 protein: ASNPGGANGELF
J gene: TRBJ1-6; V gene: TRBV6-1; CDR3 protein: ASSGDRGTHSPLH
J gene: TRBJ2-1; V gene: TRBV4-2; CDR3 protein: ASSPQGQGANEQF
J gene: TRBJ1-5; V gene: TRBV7-9; CDR3 protein: ASSLGGALGQPQH
J gene: TRBJ2-7; V gene: TRBV7-2; CDR3 protein: ASSPYGTGASYEQY
J gene: TRBJ2-5; V gene: TRBV20-1; CDR3 protein: SAKPLGQNQETQY
J gene: TRBJ1-3; V gene: TRBV7-8; CDR3 protein: ASSLEPLSGNTIY
J gene: TRBJ1-3; V gene: TRBV5-1; CDR3 protein: ASSETQGSGNTIY
J gene: TRBJ2-7; V gene: TRBV20-1; CDR3 protein: SARTLSEQY
J gene: TRBJ2-2; V gene: TRBV7-2; CDR3 protein: ASSPTGGGGELF
J gene: TRBJ1-5; V gene: TRBV20-1; CDR3 protein: SARDAWESNQPQH
J gene: TRBJ2-7; V gene: TRBV7-7; CDR3 protein: ASSLEAGYEQY
J gene: TRBJ2-4; V gene: TRBV11-2; CDR3 protein: ASSQGRNIQY
J gene: TRBJ1-5; V gene: TRBV7-2; CDR3 protein: ASSLDEGAQPQH
J gene: TRBJ2-1; V gene: TRBV19; CDR3 protein: ASRRLAGGYNEQF
J gene: TRBJ1-1; V gene: TRBV5-1; CDR3 protein: ASSSGALNTEAF
J gene: TRBJ2-3; V gene: TRBV2; CDR3 protein: ASSSKLAPTSTDTQY
J gene: TRBJ2-1; V gene: TRBV9; CDR3 protein: ASSVDLAGAYNEQF
J gene: TRBJ2-7; V gene: TRBV20-1; CDR3 protein: SAQGQGINEQY
J gene: TRBJ1-5; V gene: TRBV20-1; CDR3 protein: SARYSNQPQH
J gene: TRBJ1-3; V gene: TRBV7-9; CDR3 protein: ASSLAVSSGNTIY
J gene: TRBJ2-4; V gene: TRBV19; CDR3 protein: ASSLLAGALAKNIQY
J gene: TRBJ2-3; V gene: TRBV5-1; CDR3 protein: ASSFDVTSTDTQY
J gene: TRBJ1-3; V gene: TRBV10-2; CDR3 protein: ASIDSSGNTIY
J gene: TRBJ1-1; V gene: TRBV12-3/TRBV12-4; CDR3 protein: ASKVQDYTEAF
J gene: TRBJ2-7; V gene: TRBV19; CDR3 protein: ASSIARNYEQY
J gene: TRBJ1-1; V gene: TRBV7-2; CDR3 protein: ASSLVAVVNTEAF
J gene: TRBJ2-2; V gene: TRBV7-2; CDR3 protein: ASSYSRRGTGELF
J gene: TRBJ1-6; V gene: TRBV5-8; CDR3 protein: ASRTLLGSPLH